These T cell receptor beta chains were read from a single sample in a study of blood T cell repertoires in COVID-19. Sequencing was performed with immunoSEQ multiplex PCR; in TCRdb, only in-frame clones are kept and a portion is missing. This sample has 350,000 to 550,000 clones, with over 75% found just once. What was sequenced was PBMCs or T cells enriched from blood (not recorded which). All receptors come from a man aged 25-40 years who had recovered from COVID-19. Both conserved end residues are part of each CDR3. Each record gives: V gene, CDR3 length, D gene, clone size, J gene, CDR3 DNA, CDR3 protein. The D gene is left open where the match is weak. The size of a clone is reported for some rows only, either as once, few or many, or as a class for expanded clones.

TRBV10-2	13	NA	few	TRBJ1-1	TGCGCCAGCAGTGAGACTTTAAACACTGAAGCTTTCTTT	CASSETLNTEAFF
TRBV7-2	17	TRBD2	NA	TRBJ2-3	TGTGCCAGCAGCTCCCGAGGACTAGCGGGAGGTTCTGATACGCAGTATTTT	CASSSRGLAGGSDTQYF
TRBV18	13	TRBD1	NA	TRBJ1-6	TGTGCCAGCTCACAAACGGACAGGGGCACCCTCCACTTT	CASSQTDRGTLHF
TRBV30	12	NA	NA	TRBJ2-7	TGTGCCTCAAGTACTATGGGCTACGAGCAGTACTTC	CASSTMGYEQYF
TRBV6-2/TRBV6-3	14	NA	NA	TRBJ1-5	TGTGCCAGCAGTTACTCCAGGGTTAGCCAGCCCCAGCATTTT	CASSYSRVSQPQHF
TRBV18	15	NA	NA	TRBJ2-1	TGTGCCAGCTCACCACCAGGGGATATGGGCAATGAGCAGTTCTTC	CASSPPGDMGNEQFF
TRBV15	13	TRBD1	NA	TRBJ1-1	TGTGCCACCAGCAGAGGACAGGGGAGACGAGCTTTCTTT	CATSRGQGRRAFF
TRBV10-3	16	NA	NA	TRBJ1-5	TGTGCCATCAGTGCGGGGGATCTTTATAGCAATCAGCCCCAGCATTTT	CAISAGDLYSNQPQHF
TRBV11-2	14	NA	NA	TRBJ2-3	TGTGCCAGCAGCTCAGGGCCCTCGGGAGATACGCAGTATTTT	CASSSGPSGDTQYF
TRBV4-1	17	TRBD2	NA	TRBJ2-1	TGCGCCAGCAGCCAAGTCCGTTTTAGCGGGAAAGGGAATGAGCAGTTCTTC	CASSQVRFSGKGNEQFF
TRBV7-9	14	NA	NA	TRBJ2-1	TGTGCCAGCAGCTTGGGGTTCGGGGGCAATGAGCAGTTCTTC	CASSLGFGGNEQFF
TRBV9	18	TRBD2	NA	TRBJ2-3	TGTGCCAGCAGCCTGGGACTAGCGGGGCCCCCTGGCACAGATACGCAGTATTTT	CASSLGLAGPPGTDTQYF
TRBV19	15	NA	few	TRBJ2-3	TGTGCCAGTAGTCTTCAATCACAGGCAACAAGTACGCAGTATTTT	CASSLQSQATSTQYF
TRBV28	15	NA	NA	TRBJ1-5	TGTGCCAGCAGTATCGGAGGGATGAGTGGACAGCCCCAGCATTTT	CASSIGGMSGQPQHF
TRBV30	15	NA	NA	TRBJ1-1	TGTGCCTGGAGTCCTCCGGACAGTTTAAACACTGAAGCTTTCTTT	CAWSPPDSLNTEAFF
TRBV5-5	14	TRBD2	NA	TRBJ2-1	TGTGCCAGCAGCCGGACTAGCGGGATCGATGAGCAGTTCTTC	CASSRTSGIDEQFF
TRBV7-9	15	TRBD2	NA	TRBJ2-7	TGTGCCAGCAGCCGAACCGGGACGGGAGGGTACGAGCAGTACTTC	CASSRTGTGGYEQYF
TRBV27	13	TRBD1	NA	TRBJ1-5	TGTGCCAGCAGTTATGACAGGGATCAGCCCCAGCATTTT	CASSYDRDQPQHF
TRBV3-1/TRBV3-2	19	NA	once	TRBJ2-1	TGTGCCAGCAGCCGAGGAGGTGGGGTTAGCGGCAGCTCCTACAATGAGCAGTTCTTC	CASSRGGGVSGSSYNEQFF
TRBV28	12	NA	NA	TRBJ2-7	TGTGCCAGCTTCGACAGTCCCTACGAGCAGTACTTC	CASFDSPYEQYF
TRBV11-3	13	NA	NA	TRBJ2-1	TGTGCCAGCAGCCCCGGAGGGGGCGATGAGCAGTTCTTC	CASSPGGGDEQFF
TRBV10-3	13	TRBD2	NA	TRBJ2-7	TGTGCCATCAGTGAGCGGGGGGGCTACGAGCAGTACTTC	CAISERGGYEQYF
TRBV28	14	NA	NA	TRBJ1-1	TGTGCCAGCAGTTTCGGACAGAAGAACACTGAAGCTTTCTTT	CASSFGQKNTEAFF
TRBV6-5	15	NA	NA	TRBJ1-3	TGTGCCAGCAGACCCTACGCTGGGCCTGGAAACACCATATATTTT	CASRPYAGPGNTIYF